The 20 T cell receptor beta chains below were found in one sample sequenced in a study of T-cell memory formation after mild COVID-19. TCRdb re-called the 5' RACE reads through MiXCR, storing one row per CDR3 protein. In the table there are 300,000 to 400,000 distinct CDR3 sequences, under 30% of which are singletons. Sample: PBMCs or a T cell subset sorted from them (not recorded which). The receptors come from an adult woman who had mild COVID-19 (a few samples of this study predate the infection). Cell type and time point are not known.

V is TRBV5-1 and J is TRBJ2-7; 10 bases agree with TRBD1. The CDR3 loop spans 15 amino acids. Germline V gives CDR1 SGHRS, CDR2 YFSETQ. V lost 4 bases to trimming and J lost 2 bases; unmatched junction nucleotides: 6. The CDR3 region has the DNA TGCGCCAGCAGCCCGAGACAGGGGGCAGCCTACGAGCAGTACTTC. This encodes CASSPRQGAAYEQYF.

This clonotype turned up a few times. J is TRBJ2-7 and V is TRBV20-1; unclear D gene. Germline CDR1 reads DFQATT; CDR2 reads SNEGSKA (reference sequence). This CDR3 contains 11 residues. V lost 3 bases, J lost 4 bases, and 7 bases lay in between. The DNA for the CDR3 is TGCAGTGCTAGCCCCACGTACGAGCAGTACTTC. Encoded protein: CSASPTYEQYF.

The V and J genes are TRBV27 and TRBJ1-4, with D unclear. Germline V lookup: CDR1 MNHEY, CDR2 SMNVEV (reference sequence). The V gene lost 2 bases and the J gene lost 5 bases, with 15 bases spanning the gap. The CDR3 has 16 residues. CDR3 nucleotide sequence: TGTGCCAGCAGTTTAACGGCCTTTCTATACAATGAAAAACTGTTTTTT. It encodes CASSLTAFLYNEKLFF.

This clonotype was seen only a few times. This chain links TRBV19 with TRBJ2-1; TRBD2 is a possible D gene (5 bases). V gave up 4 bases and J gave up 8 bases, with 6 bases separating them. Germline assignment: CDR1 LNHDA and CDR2 SQIVND (reference sequence). This CDR3 spans 11 amino acids. The CDR3 loop reads CASSKRDEQFF. The CDR3 nucleotides read TGTGCCAGTAGTAAGAGGGATGAGCAGTTCTTC.

The chain couples TRBV5-1 to TRBJ2-2, with D possibly being TRBD1 (5 bases). There are 18 residues in the CDR3. The V gene lost 0 bases and the J gene lost 1 base, with 16 bases spanning the gap. In germline, CDR1 is SGHRS, CDR2 YFSETQ. The CDR3 reads CASSLEGPYRGNTGELFF. CDR3 nucleotide sequence: TGCGCCAGCAGCTTGGAAGGACCGTATAGGGGGAACACCGGGGAGCTGTTTTTT.

CDR3 DNA sequence: TGTGCCTTTTGGACAGGGGGCTACGAGCAGTACTTC. Amino acids: CAFWTGGYEQYF. This chain links TRBV30 with TRBJ2-7, with 10 bases that match TRBD1. V trimming: 7 bases; J trimming: 3 bases; junction bases outside the gene matches: 3. The CDR3 consists of 12 residues. Germline CDR1 GTSNPN, CDR2 SVGIG (reference sequence).

The CDR3: CASSFWRGGRETQYF. The CDR3 DNA sequence: TGCGCCAGCAGCTTTTGGCGGGGGGGCCGAGAGACCCAGTACTTC. The chain employs TRBV5-1 and TRBJ2-5; 9 bases align to TRBD2. V shed 2 bases, J shed 4 bases, and the junction held 6 bases outside the gene matches. The V gene's germline CDR1 is SGHRS and CDR2 YFSETQ. There are 15 residues in the CDR3.

In this sample, this clonotype turned up a few times. This chain's CDR3 is CASSSLANTEAFF. The CDR3 nucleotides are TGTGCCAGCAGCTCCCTCGCCAACACTGAAGCTTTCTTT. V usage is TRBV7-3 and J usage is TRBJ1-1; D remains ambiguous. Trimming left V 4 bases short and J 2 bases short, with 8 bases between. The germline V gene has CDR1 SGHTA and CDR2 FQGTGA. The CDR3 consists of 13 residues. Full variable domain (missing parts from reference TRBV7-3 and TRBJ1-1): GAGVSQTPSNKVTEKGKYVELRCDPISGHTALYWYRQSLGQGPEFLIYFQGTGAADDSGLPNDRFFAVRPEGSVSTLKIQRTERGDSAVYLCASSSLANTEAFFGQGTRLTVV.

V is TRBV15 and J is TRBJ2-5; D may be TRBD2 (5 bases). The CDR3 is made up of 16 amino acids. Germline assignment: CDR1 LNHNV and CDR2 YYDKDF (reference sequence). Trimming took 4 bases from V and 1 from J, leaving 16 bases between them. The CDR3 coding sequence is TGTGCCACCAGCATGGGAAGTAGCGTACGCCAAGAGACCCAGTACTTC. This sequence encodes CATSMGSSVRQETQYF.

This clonotype was counted a few times. The chain couples TRBV5-1 to TRBJ2-3; 12 nucleotides line up with TRBD1. From germline, CDR1 is SGHRS and CDR2 YFSETQ. Germline trimming cut 0 bases from V and 4 bases from J; bases unmatched to any gene: 3. This CDR3 region has 16 residues. Here the CDR3 DNA reads TGCGCCAGCAGCTTGGAGGGACAGGGGGCATCAGATACGCAGTATTTT. This encodes CASSLEGQGASDTQYF.

This clonotype has more than one count but fewer than ten. The rearrangement uses TRBV29-1 and TRBJ2-7, with 10 bases fitting TRBD2. Germline lookup yields CDR1 SQVTM and CDR2 ANQGSEA. There are 14 residues in the CDR3. The trim removed 2 bases at V and 1 base at J, leaving 2 bases unmatched. CDR3 residues: CSVELAGGSYEQYF. CDR3 nucleotide sequence: TGCAGCGTTGAATTAGCGGGAGGATCCTACGAGCAGTACTTC.

This clonotype was counted between two and nine times. The chain couples TRBV20-1 to TRBJ1-6, with 7 bases identical to TRBD1. Germline V gene lookup returns CDR1 DFQATT and CDR2 SNEGSKA (reference sequence). With 3 bases clipped from V and 10 bases from J, the junction kept 6 bases outside the gene matches. The CDR3 has 13 amino acids. The CDR3 loop is CSARGQGESPLHF. In nucleotides, the CDR3 is TGCAGTGCTAGGGGGCAGGGGGAATCACCCCTCCACTTT.

This clonotype was counted only a few times. This sequence joins TRBV6-5 and TRBJ2-7; 9 positions agree with TRBD2. V shed 6 bases and J 0 bases; nucleotides not matched to a gene: 3. CDR3 length: 14 residues. CDR1 is MNHEY, CDR2 SVGAGI, per germline. The CDR3 DNA sequence: TGTGCCAGCAGGCTACTAGCGGGCTCCTACGAGCAGTACTTC. Its protein product is CASRLLAGSYEQYF.

The J gene is TRBJ2-7, the V gene TRBV3-1; no clear D gene. This CDR3 contains 14 residues. Germline CDR1 is LGHDT and CDR2 is YNNKEL (reference sequence). The ends were cut back, 2 bases at V and 2 bases at J, with 10 bases in the middle. This CDR3 is CASSQREGAYEQYF. CDR3 bases: TGTGCCAGCAGCCAAAGGGAAGGAGCCTACGAGCAGTACTTC.

This chain links TRBV7-3 with TRBJ2-6; no definite D call. The germline CDR1 and CDR2 sequences are SGHTA and FQGTGA. The CDR3 runs to 15 residues. V was cut by 5 bases and J by 0 bases, with 8 bases left in between. CDR3 protein: CASSLSASGANVLTF. The CDR3 DNA is TGTGCCAGCAGCCTATCCGCCTCTGGGGCCAACGTCCTGACTTTC.

The CDR3 DNA follows: TGTGCCAGCAGCCCTACAGGGATCGGGGACATTCAGTACTTC. This sequence encodes CASSPTGIGDIQYF. The chain employs TRBV7-9 and TRBJ2-4; D might be TRBD1 (6 bases). Germline CDR1 is SEHNR and CDR2 is FQNEAQ (reference sequence). V was cut by 5 bases and J by 8 bases, with 16 bases left in between. There are 14 residues in the CDR3. The full variable domain, in which reference TRBV7-9 and TRBJ2-4 provide the parts outside the CDR3, is DTGVSQNPRHKITKRGQNVTFRCDPISEHNRLYWYRQTLGQGPEFLTYFQNEAQLEKSRLLSDRFSAERPKGSFSTLEIQRTEQGDSAMYLCASSPTGIGDIQYFGAGTRLSVL.

The CDR3 coding sequence is TGTGCCAGCAGCCCGTTTACGGGACTAGCCGGCACCGGGGAGCTGTTTTTT. It encodes CASSPFTGLAGTGELFF. V usage is TRBV3-1 and J usage is TRBJ2-2, with 9 bases lining up with TRBD2. The trim removed 4 bases at V and 4 bases at J, leaving 10 bases unmatched. Germline CDR1 and CDR2: LGHDT and YNNKEL (reference sequence). CDR3 length equals 17 residues.

The chain combines TRBV25-1 with TRBJ2-5; no reliable D call. V was shortened by 1 base and J by 4 bases, with 10 bases between the two germline ends. The CDR3 contains 14 residues. In germline, CDR1 is MGHDK, CDR2 SYGVNS. The DNA of the CDR3 is TGTGCCAGCAGTGAATGGGCCGGTGGAGAGACCCAGTACTTC. Amino acid sequence: CASSEWAGGETQYF. Based on the CDR3 plus reference TRBV25-1 and TRBJ2-5, the full variable domain is EADIYQTPRYLVIGTGKKITLECSQTMGHDKMYWYQQDPGMELHLIHYSYGVNSTEKGDLSSESTVSRIRTEHFPLTLESARPSHTSQYLCASSEWAGGETQYFGPGTRLLVL.

V and J are TRBV4-2 and TRBJ1-2, with TRBD1 as a possible D gene (5 bases). Per germline, CDR1 LGHNA and CDR2 YNFKEQ. V lost 0 bases and J lost 4, with 9 bases in between. The CDR3 totals 14 residues. The DNA for the CDR3 is TGTGCCAGCAGCCAAGACTTGGGGACCTATGGCTACACCTTC. It translates to CASSQDLGTYGYTF.

In its sample, this clonotype was seen a few times. The chain uses TRBV20-1 and TRBJ2-1; D is uncertain. V lost 4 bases and J 9 bases, leaving 13 bases between the germline ends. Germline V gives CDR1 DFQATT, CDR2 SNEGSKA (reference sequence). The CDR3 is made up of 12 amino acids. CDR3 sequence reads: CSANSGRFEQFF. The CDR3 DNA reads as TGCAGTGCTAACTCCGGACGCTTTGAGCAGTTCTTC.